This is a list of T cell receptor beta chains from one sample in a study of OX40 agonist ivuxolimab in advanced cancers. Using immunoSEQ multiplex PCR, the repertoire was profiled, and TCRdb retains in-frame clones only, with some absent. The repertoire consists of tens of thousands of clones, with about 85% occurring once and the leading ten covering 4% to 6%. The specimen comprised CD4+ or CD8+ T cells sorted from blood, sampled in a trial of the OX40 agonist ivuxolimab. The receptors were gathered from an adult with an advanced solid tumor such as melanoma, head and neck, liver or kidney cancer. Each CDR3 is given with its conserved first and last residue. A D gene is named only where the DNA matches it firmly. Only part of the rows carry a size: once, few, many, or a class if the clone is expanded.

v_call	cdr3_length	clone_size	j_call	d_call	cdr3_nt	cdr3_aa
TRBV5-1	16	.	TRBJ2-3	TRBD2	TGCGCCAGCAGCTCGGGTAGCGGGGTGAACACAGATACGCAGTATTTT	CASSSGSGVNTDTQYF
TRBV7-3	12	.	TRBJ2-2	.	TGTGCCAGCAGCTTAACGGCCGGGGAGCTGTTTTTT	CASSLTAGELFF
TRBV19	13	.	TRBJ2-7	TRBD1	TGTACCAGTAGTCCGGGACAGCGTTTCGAGCAGTACTTC	CTSSPGQRFEQYF
TRBV19	18	.	TRBJ2-3	.	TGTGCCAGTAGTATAGTTTTTCTCAGCGGAGGGGACACAGATACGCAGTATTTT	CASSIVFLSGGDTDTQYF
TRBV5-1	15	.	TRBJ2-3	TRBD2	TGCGCCAGCAGGCTGACTAGCGTAAGCACAGATACGCAGTATTTT	CASRLTSVSTDTQYF
TRBV4-3	15	few	TRBJ1-1	.	TGCGCCAGCAGCCCATCCGACCGTTATGGCACTGAAGCTTTCTTT	CASSPSDRYGTEAFF
TRBV10-2	17	.	TRBJ2-3	.	TGCGCCAGCAGTGATTTCCCGGGTAGCAGGGAGGACGATACGCAGTATTTT	CASSDFPGSREDDTQYF
TRBV5-1	14	.	TRBJ2-1	TRBD2	TGCGCCAGCAGCGGGGGACTAGCGGTTGGTGAGCAGTTCTTC	CASSGGLAVGEQFF
TRBV9	14	medium-sized	TRBJ1-1	.	TGTGCCAGCAGCCCCCCCGTTAGTGGACCTGAAGCTTTCTTT	CASSPPVSGPEAFF
TRBV25-1	13	.	TRBJ1-4	.	TGTGCCAGCAGCCTCGGACTTTTTGAAAAACTGTTTTTT	CASSLGLFEKLFF
TRBV7-3	14	.	TRBJ1-2	TRBD1	TGTGCCAGCAGCCTAACAGGGGGCGCGGATGGCTACACCTTC	CASSLTGGADGYTF
TRBV5-1	15	.	TRBJ2-3	.	TGCGCCAGCAGCTTGGCCGGGTCTGGACCAGATACGCAGTATTTT	CASSLAGSGPDTQYF
TRBV25-1	15	.	TRBJ1-1	TRBD1	TGTGCCAGCAGTGAATACACGGACAGGGGCCCTGAAGCTTTCTTT	CASSEYTDRGPEAFF
TRBV30	14	.	TRBJ2-3	TRBD2	TGTGCCTGGAGCGGGGGGGGAGGTTTTGATACGCAGTATTTT	CAWSGGGGFDTQYF
TRBV5-8	16	.	TRBJ2-3	.	TGTGCCAGCAGCATTGGGACGGCCAGTAACACAGATACGCAGTATTTT	CASSIGTASNTDTQYF
TRBV9	13	.	TRBJ2-5	.	TGTGCCAGCAGCGTAGCTGATTCGGGGACCCAGTACTTC	CASSVADSGTQYF
TRBV18	13	.	TRBJ1-2	TRBD1	TGTGCCAGCTCACGGGACAGGGGAGATGGCTACACCTTC	CASSRDRGDGYTF
TRBV25-1	14	.	TRBJ1-2	.	TGTGCCAGCAGTGAATCGGGGGTAAGGTATGGCTACACCTTC	CASSESGVRYGYTF
TRBV4-3	16	few	TRBJ1-2	TRBD1	TGCGCCAGCAGCCCACACAGGGGGGTTTCTAACTATGGCTACACCTTC	CASSPHRGVSNYGYTF
TRBV5-1	14	.	TRBJ1-1	.	TGCGCCAGCAGCCTCCGAGGGGAGCTCGGTGAAGCTTTCTTT	CASSLRGELGEAFF
TRBV18	13	.	TRBJ2-5	.	TGTGCCAGCTCAAACACAGCCCAAGAGACCCAGTACTTC	CASSNTAQETQYF
TRBV5-1	15	.	TRBJ2-7	TRBD2	TGCGCCAGCAGCTTAAGCGGGACTTCCGTTTACGAGCAGTACTTC	CASSLSGTSVYEQYF
TRBV30	16	.	TRBJ2-1	TRBD2	TGTGCCTGGAGTGTAGGGTCTAGCGGAATCTACAATGAGCAGTTCTTC	CAWSVGSSGIYNEQFF
TRBV6-5	13	.	TRBJ2-3	.	TGTGCCAGCAGTACCCGACAGACAGATACGCAGTATTTT	CASSTRQTDTQYF
TRBV19	13	.	TRBJ2-3	.	TGTGCCGCCGCCGGAAGGGCTAAAGATACGCAGTATTTT	CAAAGRAKDTQYF
TRBV7-8	13	.	TRBJ1-2	.	TGTGCCAGCAGCTTAGGCAGGAACTATGGCTACACCTTC	CASSLGRNYGYTF
TRBV6-5	15	.	TRBJ1-2	TRBD1	TGTGCCAGCAGTTACCTACAGGGGAACGCGGGTGGCTACACCTTC	CASSYLQGNAGGYTF
TRBV27	16	.	TRBJ2-5	TRBD1	TGTGCCAGCAGTTTATCTTGGCAGGGGGTGGGAGAGACCCAGTACTTC	CASSLSWQGVGETQYF
TRBV5-1	18	.	TRBJ2-5	TRBD2	TGCGCCAGCAGTCGACAACTAGCGGGGGGTTTGGACATAGAGACCCAGTACTTC	CASSRQLAGGLDIETQYF
TRBV5-6	14	.	TRBJ2-3	TRBD2	TGTGCCAGCAGCTCTAGTGTTGCGGGGGGGTCGCAGTATTTT	CASSSSVAGGSQYF
TRBV27	17	.	TRBJ1-6	TRBD1	TGTGCCAGCAGCCTCCGTTGGGGACAGGGTTCATCGGCACCCCTCCACTTT	CASSLRWGQGSSAPLHF
TRBV7-9	15	.	TRBJ2-5	TRBD1	TGTGCCAGCAGCCGGGACAGGGCGAGGGTGGAGACCCAGTACTTC	CASSRDRARVETQYF
TRBV19	14	.	TRBJ2-1	.	TGTGCCAGTAGTATACCAGGTTCCTACAATGAGCAGTTCTTC	CASSIPGSYNEQFF
TRBV11-2	17	.	TRBJ1-1	.	TGTGCCAGCAGCTACCCCAGGGTTGGGCGGCGAAACACTGAAGCTTTCTTT	CASSYPRVGRRNTEAFF
TRBV5-1	15	.	TRBJ2-5	.	TGCGCCAGCAGCCCAGGCAGCCGGCAACAAGAGACCCAGTACTTC	CASSPGSRQQETQYF
TRBV6-1	16	.	TRBJ2-3	.	TGTGCCAGCAGTGAAGCCGTGGCCCCGGGGATAGATACGCAGTATTTT	CASSEAVAPGIDTQYF
TRBV14	18	.	TRBJ2-5	TRBD2	TGTGCCAGCAGCCAATTTTCGACTAGCGGGAGGGTACGAGAGACCCAGTACTTC	CASSQFSTSGRVRETQYF
TRBV6-8	13	few	TRBJ2-5	.	TGTGCCAGGAAACAGGGTGAAGGAGAGACCCAGTACTTC	CARKQGEGETQYF
TRBV11-3	15	.	TRBJ2-1	.	TGTGCCAGCAGCCCATATGTGGTGCAGAGAAATGAGCAGTTCTTC	CASSPYVVQRNEQFF
TRBV18	17	.	TRBJ2-3	TRBD2	TGTGCCAGCTCACCCCCAGAAGCGGGGGGCGACACAGATACGCAGTATTTT	CASSPPEAGGDTDTQYF
TRBV11-3	14	.	TRBJ1-1	.	TGTGCCAGCAGCTACGAGAGGGGGAACACTGAAGCTTTCTTT	CASSYERGNTEAFF
TRBV5-1	16	once	TRBJ2-3	.	TGCGCCAGCAGCTTGGGGGCAGGGGTTGATACAGATACGCAGTATTTT	CASSLGAGVDTDTQYF
TRBV6-5	13	.	TRBJ1-1	.	TGTGCCAGCACCACAACGGGAGACCGGGCGGCTTTCTTT	CASTTTGDRAAFF
TRBV4-3	15	.	TRBJ2-5	.	TGCGCCAGCAGCCAAGACCTACGCAGGGGTGAGACCCAGTACTTC	CASSQDLRRGETQYF
TRBV4-1	14	few	TRBJ1-1	.	TGCGCCAGCAGCCAAGCCCAGGGAAGGACTGAAGCTTTCTTT	CASSQAQGRTEAFF
TRBV6-5	15	.	TRBJ1-2	TRBD1	TGTGCCAGCAGTTCCGGGACAGGGGTCAACTATGGCTACACCTTC	CASSSGTGVNYGYTF
TRBV18	15	.	TRBJ2-7	TRBD1	TGTGCCAGCTCACCACTCTCGGGACAGGCCTCTTTGCAGTACTTC	CASSPLSGQASLQYF
TRBV5-1	15	.	TRBJ2-7	TRBD2	TGCGCCAGCAGCAGAGGACTAGCGGACTACTACGAGCAGTACTTC	CASSRGLADYYEQYF
TRBV6-5	10	.	TRBJ1-2	.	TGTGCCAGCGGGGACGAGGCTGGCACCTTC	CASGDEAGTF
TRBV4-2	15	once	TRBJ2-1	TRBD2	TGTGCCAGCACTCGGGGACTAGCGGGAGTTAATGAGCAGTTCTTC	CASTRGLAGVNEQFF
TRBV6-5	14	.	TRBJ2-3	TRBD2	TGTGCCAGCAGTCCGCGGGGGTTCACAGATACGCAGTATTTT	CASSPRGFTDTQYF
TRBV11-2	12	.	TRBJ2-2	.	TGTGCCAGCAGCCTGAACACCGGGGAGCTGTTTTTT	CASSLNTGELFF
TRBV2	17	.	TRBJ2-1	.	TGTGCCAGCAGTACGGACCCGGGACAAAGCTCCTACAATGAGCAGTTCTTC	CASSTDPGQSSYNEQFF
TRBV18	14	.	TRBJ2-1	.	TGTGCCAGCTCAGGGCGGAGCTCCTACAATGAGCAGTTCTTC	CASSGRSSYNEQFF